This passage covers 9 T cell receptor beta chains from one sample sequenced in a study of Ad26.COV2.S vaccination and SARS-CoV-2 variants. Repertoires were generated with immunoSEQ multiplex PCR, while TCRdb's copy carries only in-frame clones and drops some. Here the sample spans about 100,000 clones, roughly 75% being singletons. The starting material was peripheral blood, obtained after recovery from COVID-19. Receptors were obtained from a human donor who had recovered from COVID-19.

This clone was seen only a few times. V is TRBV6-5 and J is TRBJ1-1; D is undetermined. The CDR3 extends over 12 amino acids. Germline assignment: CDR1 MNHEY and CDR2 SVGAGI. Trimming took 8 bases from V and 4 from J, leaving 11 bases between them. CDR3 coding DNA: TGTGCCAGCCAATCAGATGGCACTGAAGCTTTCTTT. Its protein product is CASQSDGTEAFF.

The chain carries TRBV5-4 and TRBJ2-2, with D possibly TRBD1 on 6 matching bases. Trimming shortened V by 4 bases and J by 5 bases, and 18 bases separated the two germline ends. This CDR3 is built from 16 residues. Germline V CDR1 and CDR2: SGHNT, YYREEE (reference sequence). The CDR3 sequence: CASSPPSRGGTGELFF. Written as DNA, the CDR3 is TGTGCCAGCAGCCCCCCCTCCAGGGGTGGAACCGGGGAGCTGTTTTTT.

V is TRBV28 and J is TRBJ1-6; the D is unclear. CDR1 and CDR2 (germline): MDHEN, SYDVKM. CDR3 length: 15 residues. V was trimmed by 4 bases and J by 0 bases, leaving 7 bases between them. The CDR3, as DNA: TGTGCCAGCAGTTCAGTCAGCTCCTATAATTCACCCCTCCACTTT. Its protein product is CASSSVSSYNSPLHF.

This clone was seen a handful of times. The CDR3 sequence is CASSYSHYNEQFF. The CDR3 nucleotides read TGTGCCAGCAGTTACTCCCACTACAATGAGCAGTTCTTC. The rearrangement links TRBV6-6 to TRBJ2-1; D is unresolved. Germline assignment: CDR1 MNHNY and CDR2 SVGAGI (reference sequence). The V and J ends lost 0 bases and 3 bases respectively, with 3 bases between them. This CDR3 spans 13 amino acids.

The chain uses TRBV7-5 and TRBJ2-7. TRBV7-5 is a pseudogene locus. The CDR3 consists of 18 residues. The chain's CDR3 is CVRSLAQVEDGSSYEQYF. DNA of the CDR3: TGTGTCAGAAGCTTAGCGCAAGTGGAAGACGGTAGCTCCTACGAGCAGTACTTC.

The CDR3 bases are TGTGCCTGGAGTAGTGGGGGCGCGAATTATCAGCCCCAGCATTTT. Encoded protein: CAWSSGGANYQPQHF. V gene TRBV30 combines with J gene TRBJ1-5, with a possible D match to TRBD1 (6 bases). Germline CDR1 and CDR2: GTSNPN and SVGIG (reference sequence). The CDR3 loop spans 15 amino acids. V lost 2 bases and J 5 bases, leaving 16 bases between the germline ends.

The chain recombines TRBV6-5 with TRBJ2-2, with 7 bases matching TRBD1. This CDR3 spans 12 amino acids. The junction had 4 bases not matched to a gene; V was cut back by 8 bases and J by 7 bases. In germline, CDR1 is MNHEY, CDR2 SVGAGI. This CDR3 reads CASFQGDGELFF. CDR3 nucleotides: TGTGCCAGCTTCCAGGGGGACGGGGAGCTGTTTTTT.

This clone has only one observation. The CDR3 is CASSQDPTMNTEAFF. The DNA for the CDR3 is TGTGCCAGCAGCCAAGATCCAACCATGAACACTGAAGCTTTCTTT. The chain has TRBV4-2 and TRBJ1-1; no reliable D call. Trimming cost V 0 bases and J 0 bases, with 8 bases left between them. The CDR3 runs 15 residues. Germline CDR1 LGHNA, CDR2 YNFKEQ.

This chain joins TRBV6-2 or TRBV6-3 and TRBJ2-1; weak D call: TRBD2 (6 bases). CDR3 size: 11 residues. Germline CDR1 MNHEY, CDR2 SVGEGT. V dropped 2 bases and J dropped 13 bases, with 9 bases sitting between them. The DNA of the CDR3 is TGTGCCAGCAGTTACCCGGGGGACCAGTTCTTC. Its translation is CASSYPGDQFF.